Below, 16 T cell receptor beta chains from the same sample are listed, as sequenced in a study of T cells in Graves' hyperthyroidism and ophthalmopathy (dated by TCRdb to the late 2010s). Libraries were built with multiplex PCR. The listed sequencing device is Illumina HiSeq 2000. Amplification of TCR beta CDR3 regions was carried out from RNA transcripts. For the first round of RT-PCR on the TCR CDR3, the HTBI primer set was used together with the Qiagen OneStep RT-PCR kit. TCRdb reran the public reads through fastp at Q25 and MiXCR, keeping productive beta chains. Rows matching on CDR3 protein sequence are summarized as one entry with the most common DNA and genes. For this sample there are over 550,000 distinct CDR3 sequences; over 15% appear just once. About 20% of the sample is in the top ten clones. Specimen: blood. The source is a woman between 18 and 29 years old with Graves' hyperthyroidism.

There are a few counts of this clonotype. The chain joins TRBV4-1 to TRBJ2-3, with D perhaps being TRBD1 or TRBD2 (6 bases each). Between the trimmed V and J ends, which lost 4 bases and 1 base, there was a span of 12 bases. The CDR3 has 15 amino acids. Germline values: CDR1 MGHRA, CDR2 YSYEKL. Here the CDR3 DNA reads TGCGCCAGCAGCCCCGAGGGGGGCCGCACAGATACGCAGTATTTT. It encodes CASSPEGGRTDTQYF.

In this sample, this clonotype turned up many times. This chain uses TRBV11-2 with TRBJ1-1; a possible D gene is TRBD1 (5 bases). Trimming cost V 5 bases and J 4 bases, with 17 bases left between them. Germline lookup yields CDR1 SGHAT and CDR2 FQNNGV. The CDR3 has 15 residues. The CDR3 bases are TGTGCCAGCAGCCCAGATTCAGGGTACAGCACTGAAGCTTTCTTT. The encoded protein is CASSPDSGYSTEAFF.

This clonotype has a handful of counts. The CDR3 sequence: CASSEARGLGYGYTF. As DNA, the CDR3 is TGTGCCAGCAGTGAAGCTAGGGGGCTAGGCTATGGCTACACCTTC. The chain carries TRBV6-1 and TRBJ1-2, with 7 bases identical to TRBD1. The germline V gene encodes CDR1 MNHNS and CDR2 SASEGT. J gave up 4 bases and V 0 bases, and 5 bases lay outside the gene matches. The CDR3 loop spans 15 amino acids.

V gene TRBV5-1 combines with J gene TRBJ2-3; 11 bases agree with TRBD2. Per the germline V gene, CDR1 is SGHRS and CDR2 is YFSETQ. V lost 4 bases and J lost 6; bases outside the gene matches: 7. CDR3 length equals 15 residues. The CDR3 reads CASSPLAGGVDTQYF. CDR3 bases: TGCGCCAGCAGCCCGCTAGCGGGAGGCGTGGATACGCAGTATTTT.

This clonotype came up many times. This sequence joins TRBV28 and TRBJ2-7; 15 bases line up with TRBD2. Trimming removed 2 bases from V and 0 bases from J; junction bases left unmatched: 8. The CDR3 runs 19 residues. Germline CDR1 reads MDHEN; CDR2 reads SYDVKM. The CDR3 sequence is CASSLMPGLAGGYSYEQYF. The CDR3 region has the DNA TGTGCCAGCAGTTTAATGCCGGGACTAGCGGGAGGTTACTCCTACGAGCAGTACTTC. The whole variable domain, remainder taken from reference TRBV28 and TRBJ2-7, is DVKVTQSSRYLVKRTGEKVFLECVQDMDHENMFWYRQDPGLGLRLIYFSYDVKMKEKGDIPEGYSVSREKKERFSLILESASTNQTSMYLCASSLMPGLAGGYSYEQYFGPGTRLTVT.

This clonotype was recorded a few times. Its ends do not fully match the called genes, so a read error is possible. The chain uses TRBV7-9 and TRBJ2-3; 9 positions match TRBD2. CDR1 is SEHNR, CDR2 FQNEAQ, per germline (reference sequence). The CDR3 runs 15 residues. The CDR3 sequence is CASSFPGTSIDTQYF. DNA for the CDR3: TGTGCCAGCAGCTTCCCCGGGACTAGCATAGATACGCAGTATTTT.

This clonotype was seen only a few times. The chain couples TRBV12-3 or TRBV12-4 to TRBJ1-5, with a tentative D call TRBD1 (6 bases). The CDR3 covers 17 residues. The germline V and J ends were trimmed by 5 bases and 0 bases, with 17 bases remaining between them. The CDR3 DNA follows: TGTGCCAGCAGTGGCTCGCTGGGGGCGTATAGCAATCAGCCCCAGCATTTT. Translated, it gives CASSGSLGAYSNQPQHF.

The chain uses TRBV5-1 and TRBJ2-5; TRBD1 matches 7 bases. The CDR3 is 18 amino acids. J was trimmed by 2 bases and V by 2 bases; bases with no gene match: 15. In germline, CDR1 is SGHRS, CDR2 YFSETQ. The CDR3 loop is CASSFRDRPRPSQETQYF. For the CDR3, the DNA is TGCGCCAGCAGCTTCCGGGACAGACCTAGGCCATCTCAAGAGACCCAGTACTTC.

V usage is TRBV10-3 and J usage is TRBJ1-4; D might be TRBD1 (5 bases). The CDR3 has 14 amino acids. In germline, CDR1 is ENHRY, CDR2 SYGVKD. Trimming removed 0 bases from V and 13 bases from J, with 15 bases in between. CDR3 nucleotide sequence: TGTGCCATCAGTGAGTCCACAGGAGCATACGGACTGTTTTTT. Translated, it gives CAISESTGAYGLFF.

The table lists this clonotype with many counts. This rearrangement joins TRBV28 to TRBJ2-1; no definite D call. Germline CDR1 MDHEN, CDR2 SYDVKM. The germline V and J ends were trimmed by 2 bases and 10 bases, with 3 bases remaining between them. The CDR3 has 10 residues. Written as DNA, the CDR3 is TGTGCCAGCAGTTTACGCGAGCAGTTCTTC. It specifies CASSLREQFF.

This clonotype was observed at least ten times. The V and J genes are TRBV28 and TRBJ1-1; D possibly corresponds to TRBD1 (6 bases). Trimming pared 3 bases from V and 6 bases from J, leaving 17 bases between. Germline-derived CDR1 and CDR2 are MDHEN and SYDVKM. The CDR3 has 15 amino acids. The CDR3 DNA is TGTGCCAGCAGTTTCAAATTTCACAGGGACCCTGAAGCTTTCTTT. Its translation: CASSFKFHRDPEAFF.

The chain recombines TRBV20-1 with TRBJ1-2; possible D gene TRBD1, 5 bases. The germline V gene encodes CDR1 DFQATT and CDR2 SNEGSKA (reference sequence). Trimming stripped 6 bases from V and 4 bases from J, with 15 bases between. This CDR3 has 13 amino acids. The CDR3 nucleotides read TGCAGTGCCCAGACAGAATTTTCCTATGGCTACACCTTC. It yields the protein CSAQTEFSYGYTF.

This clonotype was seen only a few times. The chain employs TRBV30 and TRBJ1-1; no firm D call. Germline assignment: CDR1 GTSNPN and CDR2 SVGIG (reference sequence). Trimming stripped 2 bases from V and 0 bases from J, with 19 bases between. The CDR3 runs 17 residues. The CDR3 nucleotides read TGTGCCTGGAGTACAAGAGATTATACCTTAATGAACACTGAAGCTTTCTTT. It translates to CAWSTRDYTLMNTEAFF. Together with reference TRBV30 and TRBJ1-1, the CDR3 gives the full variable domain: SQTIHQWPATLVQPVGSPLSLECTVEGTSNPNLYWYRQAAGRGLQLLFYSVGIGQISSEVPQNLSASRPQDRQFILSSKKLLLSDSGFYLCAWSTRDYTLMNTEAFFGQGTRLTVV.

This clonotype appeared many times. The V and J genes are TRBV11-3 and TRBJ1-1; perhaps TRBD1 as D (6 bases). Germline assignment: CDR1 SGHNT and CDR2 YENEEA. Trimming stripped 5 bases from V and 1 base from J, with 17 bases between. CDR3 length equals 16 residues. The CDR3 DNA follows: TGTGCCAGCAGCCCCCTCCCCGGGACACAGAACACTGAAGCTTTCTTT. Its protein is CASSPLPGTQNTEAFF.

This clonotype was seen at least ten times. The J gene is TRBJ1-2, the V gene TRBV2; the D is unclear. The germline gives CDR1 SNHLY, CDR2 FYNNEI. Trimming shortened V by 4 bases and J by 3 bases, and 9 bases separated the two germline ends. CDR3 length equals 13 residues. Here the CDR3 DNA reads TGTGCCAGCAGTGCGTTGGCAGACTATGGCTACACCTTC. Its protein is CASSALADYGYTF. Supplemented by reference TRBV2 and TRBJ1-2, the full variable domain reads EPEVTQTPSHQVTQMGQEVILRCVPISNHLYFYWYRQILGQKVEFLVSFYNNEISEKSEIFDDQFSVERPDGSNFTLKIRSTKLEDSAMYFCASSALADYGYTFGSGTRLTVV.

The sample holds one count of this clonotype. The junction shows a germline mismatch at one end, possibly a read error. The chain couples TRBV29-1 to TRBJ2-1; D remains ambiguous. CDR1 and CDR2 from the germline V gene are SQVTM and ANQGSEA. This CDR3 has 11 amino acids. This chain's CDR3 is CSVEVINEHFF. The DNA for the CDR3 is TGCAGCGTTGAAGTAATCAATGAGCATTTCTTC.